The TCR beta chain under discussion was sequenced for a study of T cell clusters in autoimmune cytopenias. The wider study: A median of 51,575 TRB reads per sample yielded a median roughly 2,500 distinct clonotypes. Notes on the study in general: TRB repertoire shifts in secondary cytopenia and chronic lymphocytic leukemia mostly reflected lymphoma, not autoimmunity. Clustering suggested that physiological T cell clusters were missing in primary autoimmune cytopenia patients.

Multiplex touch-down PCR amplified TRB using TRB-A and TRB-B pools in one tube. Using the multiplex PCR reads, TCRdb records one entry per CDR3 protein without DNA. The listing contains 3,500 or so distinct CDR3 sequences. As concerns this clonotype: The antigen remains undetermined.

TRB amplification used roughly 250 ng of peripheral blood genomic DNA. Germline loops: CDR1 SGDLS, CDR2 YYNGEE. The CDR3 spans 15 residues. The TCR comes from a human donor with an autoimmune cytopenia, with autoimmune hepatitis or in good health (not recorded which). The rearrangement uses TRBV9 and TRBJ2-3; the TRBD2 assignment by TCRdb is unverifiable without DNA. The sequenced material came from peripheral blood. The CDR3 here is CASSVVAGPTDTQYF.